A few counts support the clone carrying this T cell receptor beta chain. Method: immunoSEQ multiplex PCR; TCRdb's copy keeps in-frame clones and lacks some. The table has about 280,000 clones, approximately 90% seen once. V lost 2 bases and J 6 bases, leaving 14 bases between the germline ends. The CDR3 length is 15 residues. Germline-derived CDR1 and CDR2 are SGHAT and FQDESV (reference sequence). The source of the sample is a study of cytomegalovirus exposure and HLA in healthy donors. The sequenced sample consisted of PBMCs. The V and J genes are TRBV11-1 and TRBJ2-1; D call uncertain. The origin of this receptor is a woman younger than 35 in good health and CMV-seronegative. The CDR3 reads CASSLSSTIVNEQFF. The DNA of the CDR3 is TGTGCCAGCAGCTTATCTTCGACAATAGTCAATGAGCAGTTCTTC.